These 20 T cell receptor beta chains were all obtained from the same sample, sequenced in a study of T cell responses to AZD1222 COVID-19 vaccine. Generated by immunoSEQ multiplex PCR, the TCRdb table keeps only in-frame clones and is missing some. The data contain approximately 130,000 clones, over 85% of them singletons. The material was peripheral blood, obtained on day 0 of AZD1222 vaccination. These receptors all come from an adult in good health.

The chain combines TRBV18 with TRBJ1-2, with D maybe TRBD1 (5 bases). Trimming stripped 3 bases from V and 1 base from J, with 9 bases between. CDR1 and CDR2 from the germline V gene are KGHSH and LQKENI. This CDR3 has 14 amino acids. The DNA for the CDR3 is TGTGCCAGCTCACCTTTAGACAGTAACTATGGCTACACCTTC. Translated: CASSPLDSNYGYTF.

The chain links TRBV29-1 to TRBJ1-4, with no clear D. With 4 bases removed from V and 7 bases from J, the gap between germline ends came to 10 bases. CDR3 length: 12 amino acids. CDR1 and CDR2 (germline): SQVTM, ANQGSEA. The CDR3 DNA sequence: TGCAGCGTTGTGAGAGAGGGTGAAAAACTGTTTTTT. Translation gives CSVVREGEKLFF.

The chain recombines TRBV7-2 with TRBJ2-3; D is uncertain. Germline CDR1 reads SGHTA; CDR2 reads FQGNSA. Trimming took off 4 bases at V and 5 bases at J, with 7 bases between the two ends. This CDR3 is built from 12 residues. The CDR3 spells CASSSAQDTQYF. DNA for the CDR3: TGTGCCAGCAGCTCCGCTCAAGATACGCAGTATTTT.

DNA for the CDR3: TGTGCCAGCAGCTTAGCTACAGGGTGGGATGGCTACACCTTC. Translated: CASSLATGWDGYTF. The chain joins TRBV7-8 to TRBJ1-2, with a possible D match to TRBD1 (6 bases). The CDR3 is 14 residues long. Trimming took off 0 bases at V and 6 bases at J, with 11 bases between the two ends. Looked up from germline, CDR1 is SGHVS and CDR2 is FQNEAQ.

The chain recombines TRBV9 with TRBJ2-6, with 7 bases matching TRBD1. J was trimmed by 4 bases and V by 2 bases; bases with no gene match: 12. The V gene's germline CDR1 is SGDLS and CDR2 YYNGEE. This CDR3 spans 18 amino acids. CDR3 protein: CASSVGVTGFSGANVLTF. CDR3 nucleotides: TGTGCCAGCAGCGTCGGTGTGACAGGGTTCTCCGGGGCCAACGTCCTGACTTTC.

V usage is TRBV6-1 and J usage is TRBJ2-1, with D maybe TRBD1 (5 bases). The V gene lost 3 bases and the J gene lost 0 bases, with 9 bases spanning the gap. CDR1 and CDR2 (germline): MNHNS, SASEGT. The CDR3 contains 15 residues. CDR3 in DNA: TGTGCCAGCAGTGAGACAGCGAGCTCCTACAATGAGCAGTTCTTC. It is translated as CASSETASSYNEQFF.

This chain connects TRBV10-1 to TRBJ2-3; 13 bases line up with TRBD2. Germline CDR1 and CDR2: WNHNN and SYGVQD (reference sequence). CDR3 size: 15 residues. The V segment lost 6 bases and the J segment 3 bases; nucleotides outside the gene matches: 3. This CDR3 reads CASSGTSGATDTQYF. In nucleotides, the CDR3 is TGCGCCAGCAGCGGGACTAGCGGGGCGACAGATACGCAGTATTTT.

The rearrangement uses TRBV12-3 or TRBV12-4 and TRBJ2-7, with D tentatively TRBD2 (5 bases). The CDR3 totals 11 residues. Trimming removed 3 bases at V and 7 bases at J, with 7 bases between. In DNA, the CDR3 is TGTGCCAGCAGTTTTCGGGGTGAGCAGTACTTC. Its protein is CASSFRGEQYF.

The CDR3 DNA reads as TGTGCCAGCAGCGCGTACAGGGGGGAAACAAACACTGAAGCTTTCTTT. Protein: CASSAYRGETNTEAFF. The V gene is TRBV5-6, the J gene TRBJ1-1, with TRBD1 identical over 8 bases. The germline CDR1 and CDR2 sequences are SGHDT and YYEEEE. CDR3 length: 16 residues. Trimming took 4 bases from V and 2 from J; bases not matched to a gene: 10.

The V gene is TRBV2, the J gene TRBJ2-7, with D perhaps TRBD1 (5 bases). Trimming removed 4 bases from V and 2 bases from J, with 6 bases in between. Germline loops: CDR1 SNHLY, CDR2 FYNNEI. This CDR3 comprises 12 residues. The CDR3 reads CASSATAYEQYF. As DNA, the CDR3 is TGTGCCAGCAGTGCGACAGCCTACGAGCAGTACTTC.

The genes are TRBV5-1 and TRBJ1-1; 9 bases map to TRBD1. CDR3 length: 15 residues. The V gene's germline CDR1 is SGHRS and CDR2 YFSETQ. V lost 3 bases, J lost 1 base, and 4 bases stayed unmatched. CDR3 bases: TGCGCCAGCAGCTCGGGACAGGGCGGGAACACTGAAGCTTTCTTT. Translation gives CASSSGQGGNTEAFF.

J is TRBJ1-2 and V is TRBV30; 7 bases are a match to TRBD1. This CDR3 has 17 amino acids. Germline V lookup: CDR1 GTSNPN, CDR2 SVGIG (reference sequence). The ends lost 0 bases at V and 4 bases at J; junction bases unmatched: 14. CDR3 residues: CAWSVMGTASAAYGYTF. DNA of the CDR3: TGTGCCTGGAGTGTAATGGGGACAGCCTCCGCGGCCTATGGCTACACCTTC. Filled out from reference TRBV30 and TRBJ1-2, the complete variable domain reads SQTIHQWPATLVQPVGSPLSLECTVEGTSNPNLYWYRQAAGRGLQLLFYSVGIGQISSEVPQNLSASRPQDRQFILSSKKLLLSDSGFYLCAWSVMGTASAAYGYTFGSGTRLTVV.

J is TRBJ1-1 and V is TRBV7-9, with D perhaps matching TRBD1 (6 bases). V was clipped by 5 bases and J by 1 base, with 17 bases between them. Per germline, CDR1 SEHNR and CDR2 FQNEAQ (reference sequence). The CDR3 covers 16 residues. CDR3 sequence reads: CASSPRDTGTNTEAFF. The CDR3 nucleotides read TGTGCCAGCAGCCCGAGGGACACCGGAACGAACACTGAAGCTTTCTTT.

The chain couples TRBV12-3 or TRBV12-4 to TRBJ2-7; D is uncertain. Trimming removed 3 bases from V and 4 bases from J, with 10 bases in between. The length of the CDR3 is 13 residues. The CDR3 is CASSFSDGYEQYF. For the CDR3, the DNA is TGTGCCAGCAGTTTCTCTGACGGATACGAGCAGTACTTC.

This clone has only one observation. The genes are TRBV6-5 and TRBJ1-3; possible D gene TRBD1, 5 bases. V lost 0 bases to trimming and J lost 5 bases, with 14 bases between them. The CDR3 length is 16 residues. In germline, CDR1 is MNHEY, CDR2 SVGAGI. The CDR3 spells CASSYSTLGGRNTIYF. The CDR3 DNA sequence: TGTGCCAGCAGTTACTCGACATTGGGGGGTCGAAACACCATATATTTT.

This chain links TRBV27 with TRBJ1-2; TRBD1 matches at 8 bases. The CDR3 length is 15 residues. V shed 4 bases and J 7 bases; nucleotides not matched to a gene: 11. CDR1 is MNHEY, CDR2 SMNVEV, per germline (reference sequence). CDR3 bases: TGTGCCAGCAGTTGGAGGACAGGGTCCAATTTTGGCTACACCTTC. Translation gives CASSWRTGSNFGYTF.

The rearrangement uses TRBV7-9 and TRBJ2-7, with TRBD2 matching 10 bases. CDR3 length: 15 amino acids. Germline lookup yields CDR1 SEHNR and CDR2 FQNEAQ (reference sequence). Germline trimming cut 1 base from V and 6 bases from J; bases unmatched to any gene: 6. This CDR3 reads CASSLGTSGVGEQYF. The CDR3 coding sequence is TGTGCCAGCAGCTTAGGCACTAGCGGGGTCGGCGAGCAGTACTTC.

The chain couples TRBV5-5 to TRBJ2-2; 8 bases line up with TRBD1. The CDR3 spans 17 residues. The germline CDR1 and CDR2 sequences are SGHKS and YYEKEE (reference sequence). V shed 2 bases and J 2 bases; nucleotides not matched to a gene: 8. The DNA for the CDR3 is TGTGCCAGCAGCTTTCGAGGGACAGGAATTAACACCGGGGAGCTGTTTTTT. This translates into CASSFRGTGINTGELFF.

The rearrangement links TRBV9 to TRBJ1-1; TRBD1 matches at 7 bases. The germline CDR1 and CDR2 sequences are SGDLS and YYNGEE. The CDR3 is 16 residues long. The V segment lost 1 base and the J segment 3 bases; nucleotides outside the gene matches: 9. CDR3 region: CASSVLQGLGDTEAFF. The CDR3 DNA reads TGTGCCAGCAGCGTACTACAGGGGCTAGGGGACACTGAAGCTTTCTTT.

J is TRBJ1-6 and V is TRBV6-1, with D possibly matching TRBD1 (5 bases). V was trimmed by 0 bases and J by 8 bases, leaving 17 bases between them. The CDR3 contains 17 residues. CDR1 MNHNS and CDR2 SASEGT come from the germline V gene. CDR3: CASSEAIGAGYYSPLHF. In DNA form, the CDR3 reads TGTGCCAGCAGTGAAGCGATTGGGGCCGGATATTATTCACCCCTCCACTTT.